These 10 T cell receptor beta chains share one sample of origin, sequenced in a study of cytomegalovirus exposure and HLA in healthy donors. PCR was performed using 60 Vbeta and 13 Jbeta primers. Produced via immunoSEQ multiplex PCR; TCRdb's table is partial and in-frame only. This table has around 120,000 clones, approximately 80% appearing once. Sample: PBMCs. These receptors all stem from a woman between 40 and 55 years old in good health and CMV-seropositive.

V is TRBV28 and J is TRBJ2-5, with TRBD2 identical over 8 bases. The CDR3 runs to 15 residues. Trimming removed 2 bases from V and 5 bases from J; junction bases left unmatched: 7. CDR1 and CDR2 from the germline V gene are MDHEN and SYDVKM. The CDR3 reads CASSLAGGPGETQYF. The CDR3 DNA reads TGTGCCAGCAGTTTAGCGGGAGGCCCCGGGGAGACCCAGTACTTC.

V and J are TRBV27 and TRBJ2-7; 8 bases fit TRBD1. V lost 3 bases, J lost 2 bases, and 0 bases stayed unmatched. In germline, CDR1 is MNHEY, CDR2 SMNVEV (reference sequence). This CDR3 has 13 amino acids. The CDR3 sequence: CASSFRGPYEQYF. Here the CDR3 DNA reads TGTGCCAGCAGTTTCAGGGGGCCCTACGAGCAGTACTTC.

Concerning this clone: A read error may account for a junction end that differs from germline. This same CDR3 is encoded by further DNA sequences in the sample. V and J are TRBV28 and TRBJ1-6; TRBD1 aligns across 8 bases. The CDR3 runs 13 residues. Looked up from germline, CDR1 is MDHEN and CDR2 is SYDVKM. CDR3 amino acids: CASGQGSNSPLHF. In DNA, the CDR3 is TGTGCCAGCGGACAGGGAAGTAATTCCCCCCTCCACTTT.

This clone was seen more than once but under ten times. The genes are TRBV30 and TRBJ2-7, with D possibly being TRBD2 (6 bases). Germline-derived CDR1 and CDR2 are GTSNPN and SVGIG (reference sequence). This CDR3 region has 14 residues. With 2 bases removed from V and 6 bases from J, the gap between germline ends came to 17 bases. The DNA of the CDR3 is TGTGCCTGGAGTCCCCAGACTAGTAGAAGCGAGCAGTACTTC. Translating gives CAWSPQTSRSEQYF.

V is TRBV5-6 and J is TRBJ1-5, with a possible D match to TRBD1 (5 bases). The germline V and J ends were trimmed by 2 bases and 6 bases, with 12 bases remaining between them. The CDR3 contains 14 residues. From germline, CDR1 is SGHDT and CDR2 YYEEEE. Here the CDR3 reads CASSLGQGSQPQHF. CDR3 sequence (DNA): TGTGCCAGCAGCTTAGGGCAGGGTAGTCAGCCCCAGCATTTT. The full variable domain, its missing parts supplied by reference TRBV5-6 and TRBJ1-5, is DAGVTQSPTHLIKTRGQQVTLRCSPKSGHDTVSWYQQALGQGPQFIFQYYEEEERQRGNFPDRFSGHQFPNYSSELNVNALLLGDSALYLCASSLGQGSQPQHFGDGTRLSIL.

The chain joins TRBV5-1 to TRBJ2-1; D is possibly TRBD2 (5 bases). CDR1 is SGHRS and CDR2 is YFSETQ in the germline V gene. V lost 4 bases to trimming and J lost 5 bases, with 10 bases between them. The CDR3 length is 13 residues. The DNA of the CDR3 is TGCGCCAGCAGCCCGGGAAGGGACAATGAGCAGTTCTTC. Amino acids: CASSPGRDNEQFF.

This clone was seen a handful of times. The J gene is TRBJ1-2, the V gene TRBV6-5; TRBD1 matches at 12 bases. The germline V gene has CDR1 MNHEY and CDR2 SVGAGI. The CDR3 runs to 14 residues. Trimming took 5 bases from V and 10 from J; bases not matched to a gene: 8. This CDR3 reads CASSTGTGGKDYTF. The CDR3 nucleotides read TGTGCCAGCAGTACCGGGACAGGGGGCAAGGACTACACCTTC.

This sequence joins TRBV30 and TRBJ2-1, with 11 bases lining up with TRBD2. Germline values: CDR1 GTSNPN, CDR2 SVGIG (reference sequence). The CDR3 runs 15 residues. V lost 4 bases to trimming and J lost 3 bases; unmatched junction nucleotides: 5. For the CDR3, the DNA is TGTGCCTGGAAAAAACTAGCGGGAGACTACAATGAGCAGTTCTTC. Its protein product is CAWKKLAGDYNEQFF. The complete variable domain, with remaining parts taken from reference TRBV30 and TRBJ2-1, reads SQTIHQWPATLVQPVGSPLSLECTVEGTSNPNLYWYRQAAGRGLQLLFYSVGIGQISSEVPQNLSASRPQDRQFILSSKKLLLSDSGFYLCAWKKLAGDYNEQFFGPGTRLTVL.

The chain uses TRBV4-3 and TRBJ2-5; TRBD2 might be the D (6 bases). CDR3 length: 14 residues. Germline V gives CDR1 LGHNA, CDR2 YSLEER. Trimming removed 2 bases from V and 4 bases from J, with 11 bases in between. Here the CDR3 reads CASSQTGDGETQYF. The CDR3 bases are TGCGCCAGCAGCCAAACGGGGGACGGAGAGACCCAGTACTTC.

The rearrangement uses TRBV5-1 and TRBJ2-7, with TRBD2 as a possible D gene (6 bases). Trimming shortened V by 5 bases and J by 4 bases, and 22 bases separated the two germline ends. This CDR3 is 16 amino acids long. Germline CDR1 is SGHRS and CDR2 is YFSETQ. CDR3 sequence (DNA): TGCGCCAGCAGGTCATACAACCCTGGGACTGAATACGAGCAGTACTTC. Amino acid sequence: CASRSYNPGTEYEQYF.